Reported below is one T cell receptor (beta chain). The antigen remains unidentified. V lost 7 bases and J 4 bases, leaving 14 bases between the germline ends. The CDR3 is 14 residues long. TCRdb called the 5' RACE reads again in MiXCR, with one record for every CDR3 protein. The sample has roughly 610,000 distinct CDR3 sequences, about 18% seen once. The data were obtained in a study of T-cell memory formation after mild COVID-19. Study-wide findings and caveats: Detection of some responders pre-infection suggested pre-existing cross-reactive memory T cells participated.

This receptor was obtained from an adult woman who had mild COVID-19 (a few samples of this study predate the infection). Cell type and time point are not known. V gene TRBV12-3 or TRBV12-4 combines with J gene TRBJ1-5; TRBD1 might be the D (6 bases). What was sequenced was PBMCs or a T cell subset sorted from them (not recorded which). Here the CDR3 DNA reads TGTGCCAGCACGATGACAGGTAGTAATCAGCCCCAGCATTTT. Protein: CASTMTGSNQPQHF.